The 14 T cell receptor beta chains given below trace back to one sample, sequenced in a study of identical twins. Each CDR3 protein gets one entry after TCRdb re-called the 5' RACE reads with MiXCR. This table has hundreds of thousands of distinct CDR3 sequences, around 20% appearing once. These data also featured in a second study, about T cells expressing NK-cell markers.

The sample consisted of PBMCs. The receptor set was obtained from a young woman in good health.

There are many counts of this clonotype. The gene calls are TRBV10-3 and TRBJ2-1; TRBD2 is a possible D gene (7 bases). V dropped 5 bases and J dropped 6 bases, with 14 bases sitting between them. There are 14 residues in the CDR3. Per the germline V gene, CDR1 is ENHRY and CDR2 is SYGVKD. CDR3 residues: CAISSGGGLNEQFF. For the CDR3, the DNA is TGTGCCATCAGTTCAGGCGGGGGCCTCAATGAGCAGTTCTTC.

The sample holds a few counts of this clonotype. The rearrangement links TRBV6-2 or TRBV6-3 to TRBJ2-7, with TRBD2 as a possible D gene (6 bases). The CDR3 runs to 14 residues. Germline V gene data show CDR1 as MNHEY and CDR2 as SVGEGT. V lost 2 bases and J 2 bases, leaving 10 bases between the germline ends. The CDR3 DNA reads as TGTGCCAGCAGTTACGCAGGGACTCCCTACGAGCAGTACTTC. It yields the protein CASSYAGTPYEQYF.

V and J are TRBV27 and TRBJ1-2; D possibly corresponds to TRBD1 (5 bases). CDR3 length: 15 amino acids. Germline values: CDR1 MNHEY, CDR2 SMNVEV (reference sequence). V shed 6 bases and J shed 2 bases, with 16 bases lying between them. For the CDR3, the DNA is TGTGCCAGCAGGAGGGGCCTCAGAGAGAACTATGGCTACACCTTC. It translates to CASRRGLRENYGYTF.

A word on this clonotype: This may be a read error, as it is one base from a much larger clone. The chain's CDR3 is CSARESKWAETDTQYF. The CDR3 bases are TGCAGTGCTAGAGAGAGCAAGTGGGCTGAGACAGATACGCAGTATTTT. J is TRBJ2-3 and V is TRBV20-1; no definite D call. The CDR3 sequence is 16 residues long. The germline V gene has CDR1 DFQATT and CDR2 SNEGSKA (reference sequence). Trimming took 0 bases from V and 3 from J, leaving 16 bases between them.

This chain uses TRBV9 with TRBJ2-1, with no clear D. V dropped 0 bases and J dropped 9 bases, with 16 bases sitting between them. CDR1 and CDR2 (germline): SGDLS, YYNGEE. The CDR3 is 15 amino acids. CDR3 residues: CASSVGSPVVREQFF. Here the CDR3 DNA reads TGTGCCAGCAGCGTAGGTAGCCCGGTTGTTCGTGAGCAGTTCTTC.

This clonotype occurred many times. The chain is built from TRBV20-1 and TRBJ2-1; no definite D call. The CDR3 spans 17 residues. V dropped 0 bases and J dropped 0 bases, with 15 bases sitting between them. Germline assignment: CDR1 DFQATT and CDR2 SNEGSKA (reference sequence). In DNA, the CDR3 is TGCAGTGCTAGAGATCCCAGCGCGGAGAGCTCCTACAATGAGCAGTTCTTC. This translates into CSARDPSAESSYNEQFF.

The CDR3 nucleotides are TGTGCCAGCAGCCAAGATTATCGGGGAAGGGGGATACAGTACTTC. This gives the protein CASSQDYRGRGIQYF. The chain uses TRBV4-2 and TRBJ2-7, with D maybe TRBD1 (6 bases). This CDR3 contains 15 residues. The V end lost 0 bases, the J end lost 10 bases, and 19 bases lay between the germline ends. CDR1 is LGHNA, CDR2 YNFKEQ, per germline.

Written as DNA, the CDR3 is TGTGCCAGCAGCTTCCGGGGACGCCAGGGCACCGGGGAGCTGTTTTTT. It specifies CASSFRGRQGTGELFF. The chain joins TRBV7-9 to TRBJ2-2; D possibly matches TRBD1 or TRBD2 (5 bases each). This CDR3 has 16 residues. Germline CDR1 and CDR2: SEHNR and FQNEAQ (reference sequence). Deletions cut 3 bases from V and 4 bases from J, with 15 bases between.

The chain joins TRBV9 to TRBJ2-1, with D hard to call. This CDR3 region has 15 residues. Trimming removed 2 bases from V and 0 bases from J, with 9 bases in between. Germline CDR1 SGDLS, CDR2 YYNGEE. This chain's CDR3 is CASSVDVSSYNEQFF. DNA of the CDR3: TGTGCCAGCAGCGTTGACGTGAGCTCCTACAATGAGCAGTTCTTC.

V is TRBV9 and J is TRBJ2-5; maybe TRBD2 (7 bases). CDR3 length: 15 residues. In germline, CDR1 is SGDLS, CDR2 YYNGEE. The V end was cut by 1 base, the J end by 4 bases, with 14 bases between. The CDR3, as DNA: TGTGCCAGCAGCGTACTGGGGGGGCGTGGAGAGACCCAGTACTTC. Its translation is CASSVLGGRGETQYF.

The chain employs TRBV20-1 and TRBJ1-1; D unclear. Germline assignment: CDR1 DFQATT and CDR2 SNEGSKA (reference sequence). V lost 3 bases and J lost 1, with 9 bases in between. The CDR3 spans 13 residues. This CDR3 is CSASRRSNTEAFF. CDR3 in DNA: TGCAGTGCTAGTCGAAGGTCGAACACTGAAGCTTTCTTT.

CDR3 loop: CSARAGRGELFF. CDR3 nucleotides: TGCAGTGCTAGGGCAGGGAGGGGGGAGCTGTTTTTT. The rearrangement joins TRBV20-1 to TRBJ2-2; D possibly corresponds to TRBD2 (6 bases). The V gene's germline CDR1 is DFQATT and CDR2 SNEGSKA (reference sequence). CDR3 length: 12 amino acids. Trimming removed 3 bases at V and 8 bases at J, with 10 bases between.

CDR3 residues: CASTGRGEKLFF. The CDR3 nucleotides are TGTGCCAGCACGGGGCGGGGCGAAAAACTGTTTTTT. The chain combines TRBV13 with TRBJ1-4, with a weak D call TRBD1 (5 bases). The germline V and J ends were trimmed by 7 bases and 8 bases, with 11 bases remaining between them. In germline, CDR1 is PRHDT, CDR2 FYEKMQ (reference sequence). The CDR3 has 12 residues.

The chain has TRBV12-3 or TRBV12-4 and TRBJ1-2, with 8 bases matching TRBD1. The CDR3 has 13 amino acids. V shed 7 bases and J 6 bases; nucleotides not matched to a gene: 7. DNA of the CDR3: TGTGCCAGCACCCCTTGGACAGGGAATGGCTACACCTTC. It translates to CASTPWTGNGYTF.